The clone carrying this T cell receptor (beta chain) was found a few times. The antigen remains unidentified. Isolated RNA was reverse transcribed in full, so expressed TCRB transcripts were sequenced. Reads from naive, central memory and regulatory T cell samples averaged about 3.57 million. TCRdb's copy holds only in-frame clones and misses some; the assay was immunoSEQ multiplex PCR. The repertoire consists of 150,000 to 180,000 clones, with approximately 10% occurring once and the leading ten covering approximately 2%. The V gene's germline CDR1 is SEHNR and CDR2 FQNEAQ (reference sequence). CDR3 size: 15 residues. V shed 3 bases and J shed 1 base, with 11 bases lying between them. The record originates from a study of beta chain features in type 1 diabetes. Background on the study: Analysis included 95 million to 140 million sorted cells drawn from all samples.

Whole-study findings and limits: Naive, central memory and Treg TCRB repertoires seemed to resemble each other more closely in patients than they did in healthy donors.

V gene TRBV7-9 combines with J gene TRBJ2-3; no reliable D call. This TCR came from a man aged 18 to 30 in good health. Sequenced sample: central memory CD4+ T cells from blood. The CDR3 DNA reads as TGTGCCAGCAGCTTCAGTTCACAGCGCACAGATACGCAGTATTTT. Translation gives CASSFSSQRTDTQYF. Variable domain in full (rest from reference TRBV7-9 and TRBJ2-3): DTGVSQNPRHKITKRGQNVTFRCDPISEHNRLYWYRQTLGQGPEFLTYFQNEAQLEKSRLLSDRFSAERPKGSFSTLEIQRTEQGDSAMYLCASSFSSQRTDTQYFGPGTRLTVL.